This entry is about one T cell receptor beta chain. This CDR3 contains 15 residues. The ends were cut back, 0 bases at V and 2 bases at J, with 9 bases in the middle. CDR1 is SGDLS and CDR2 is YYNGEE in the germline V gene. Researchers amplified the TCR beta CDR3 regions from RNA transcripts. Carried out on the TCR CDR3, a first-round RT-PCR used the HTBI primer set. Each CDR3 protein gets one entry after TCRdb re-called the multiplex PCR reads with MiXCR. The data show roughly 420,000 distinct CDR3 sequences, around 14% seen once. The data were obtained in a study of T cells in Graves' hyperthyroidism and ophthalmopathy.

Sequencing was carried out using blood. The chain is built from TRBV9 and TRBJ1-3; D is uncertain. This receptor was taken from a woman under 30 with Graves' hyperthyroidism. CDR3: CASSVAWGAGNTIYF. CDR3 DNA: TGTGCCAGCAGCGTAGCTTGGGGTGCTGGAAACACCATATATTTT.